The sequence of this T cell receptor (beta chain) was determined in a study of shared T cell receptors in the human thymus. A few counts support this clone. CDR3 length: 17 residues. The trim removed 3 bases at V and 3 bases at J, leaving 9 bases unmatched. Germline CDR1 reads SGHRS; CDR2 reads YFSETQ. Using immunoSEQ multiplex PCR, the repertoire was profiled, and TCRdb retains in-frame clones only, with some absent. Here the sample spans hundreds of thousands of clones, around 87% being singletons. The sample also formed part of further work on human thymus T cells. That source notes: The donor group consisted of healthy Finnish infants who were having corrective surgery for congenital heart defects. Resections obtained during corrective heart surgery supplied the thymus tissue. Thymic and blood repertoires appeared to show biased V and J gene usage.

The chain links TRBV5-1 to TRBJ2-2; 9 nucleotides agree with TRBD1. The receptor's source is a boy in the first two years of life with a congenital heart defect. Sequences were obtained from thymocytes. CDR3 region: CASSSPRDRDDTGELFF. CDR3 DNA sequence: TGCGCCAGCAGCTCCCCCCGGGACAGGGATGACACCGGGGAGCTGTTTTTT.